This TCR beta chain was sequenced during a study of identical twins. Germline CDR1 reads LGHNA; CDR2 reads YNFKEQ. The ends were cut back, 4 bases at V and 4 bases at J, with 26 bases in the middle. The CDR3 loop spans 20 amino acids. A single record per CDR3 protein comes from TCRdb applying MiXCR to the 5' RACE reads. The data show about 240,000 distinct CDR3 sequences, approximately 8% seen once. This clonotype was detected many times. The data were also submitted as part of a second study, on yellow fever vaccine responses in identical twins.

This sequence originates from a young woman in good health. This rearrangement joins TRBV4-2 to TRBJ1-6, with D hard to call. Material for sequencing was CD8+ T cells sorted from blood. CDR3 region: CASSPGAAISAVLYNSPLHF. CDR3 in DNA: TGTGCCAGCAGCCCCGGCGCGGCTATCTCAGCCGTCCTTTATAATTCACCCCTCCACTTT.